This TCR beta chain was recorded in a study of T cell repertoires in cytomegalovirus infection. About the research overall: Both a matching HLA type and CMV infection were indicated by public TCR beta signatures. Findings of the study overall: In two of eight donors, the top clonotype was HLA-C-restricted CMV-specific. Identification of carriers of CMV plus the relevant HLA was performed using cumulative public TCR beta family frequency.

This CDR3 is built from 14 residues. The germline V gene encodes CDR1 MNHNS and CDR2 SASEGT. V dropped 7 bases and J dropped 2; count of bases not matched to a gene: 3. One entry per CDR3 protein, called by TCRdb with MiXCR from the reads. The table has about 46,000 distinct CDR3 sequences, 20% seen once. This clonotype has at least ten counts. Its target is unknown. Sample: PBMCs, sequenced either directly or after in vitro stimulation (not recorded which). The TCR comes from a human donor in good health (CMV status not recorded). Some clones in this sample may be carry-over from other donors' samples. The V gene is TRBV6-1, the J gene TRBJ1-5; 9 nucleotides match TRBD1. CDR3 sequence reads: CASTRDRGNQPQHF. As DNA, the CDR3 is TGTGCCAGCACCCGGGACAGGGGCAATCAGCCCCAGCATTTT.